This T cell receptor (beta chain) derives from a study of blood T cell repertoires in COVID-19. Clones were read by immunoSEQ multiplex PCR, and TCRdb kept only the in-frame ones, dropping some. Of approximately 81,000 clones listed, roughly 89% are singletons. Sequencing was done on a sample of peripheral blood. The TCR sequence derives from a woman aged 50 to 60 in a cohort sampled during active COVID-19.

The CDR3 is CAWSRGLGDTQYF. The CDR3 region has the DNA TGTGCCTGGAGCAGGGGGCTGGGGGATACGCAGTATTTT. The V and J genes are TRBV30 and TRBJ2-3, with 8 bases that match TRBD1. The V gene's germline CDR1 is GTSNPN and CDR2 SVGIG (reference sequence). V shed 3 bases, J shed 6 bases, and the junction held 5 bases outside the gene matches. The CDR3 length is 13 residues.